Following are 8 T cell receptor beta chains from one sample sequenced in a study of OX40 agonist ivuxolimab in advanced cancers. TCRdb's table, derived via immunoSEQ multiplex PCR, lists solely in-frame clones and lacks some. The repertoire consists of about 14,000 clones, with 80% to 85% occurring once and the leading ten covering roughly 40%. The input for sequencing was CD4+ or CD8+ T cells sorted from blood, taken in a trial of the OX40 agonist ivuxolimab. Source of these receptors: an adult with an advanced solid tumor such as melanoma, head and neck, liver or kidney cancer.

CDR3 coding DNA: TGTGCCAGCAGTAAAACAGCCCCTGGCGAGACCCAGTACTTC. Translating it yields CASSKTAPGETQYF. The chain joins TRBV27 to TRBJ2-5; no reliable D call. The CDR3 has 14 residues. V lost 5 bases, J lost 5 bases, and 15 bases lay in between. Germline-derived CDR1 and CDR2 are MNHEY and SMNVEV (reference sequence).

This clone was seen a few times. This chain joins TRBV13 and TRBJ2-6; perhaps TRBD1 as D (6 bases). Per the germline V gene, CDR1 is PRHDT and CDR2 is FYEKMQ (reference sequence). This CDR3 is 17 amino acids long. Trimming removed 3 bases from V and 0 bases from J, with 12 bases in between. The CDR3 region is CASSLSGEPSGANVLTF. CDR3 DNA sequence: TGTGCCAGCAGCTTGTCAGGGGAACCCTCTGGGGCCAACGTCCTGACTTTC. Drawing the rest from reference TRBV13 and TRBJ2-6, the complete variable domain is AAGVIQSPRHLIKEKRETATLKCYPIPRHDTVYWYQQGPGQDPQFLISFYEKMQSDKGSIPDRFSAQQFSDYHSELNMSSLELGDSALYFCASSLSGEPSGANVLTFGAGSRLTVL.

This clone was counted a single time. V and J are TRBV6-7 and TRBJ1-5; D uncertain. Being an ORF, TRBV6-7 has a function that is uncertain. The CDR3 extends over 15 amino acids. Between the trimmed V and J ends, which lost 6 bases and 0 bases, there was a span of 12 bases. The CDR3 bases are TGTGCCAGCAGCCCTACAGTATATAGCAATCAGCCCCAGCATTTT. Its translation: CASSPTVYSNQPQHF.

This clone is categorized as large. The CDR3 coding sequence is TGTGCCAGCTCACCACCTTTCACCGGGGAGCTGTTTTTT. It yields the protein CASSPPFTGELFF. V gene TRBV18 combines with J gene TRBJ2-2, with no clear D. Germline loops: CDR1 KGHSH, CDR2 LQKENI. The CDR3 contains 13 residues. Trimming removed 0 bases at V and 4 bases at J, with 3 bases between.

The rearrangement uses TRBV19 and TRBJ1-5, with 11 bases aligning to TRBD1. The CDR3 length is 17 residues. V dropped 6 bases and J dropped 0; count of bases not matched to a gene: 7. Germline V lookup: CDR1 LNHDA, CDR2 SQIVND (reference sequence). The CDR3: CASSRGQGDHSNQPQHF. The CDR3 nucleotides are TGTGCCAGTAGCAGGGGACAGGGGGATCATAGCAATCAGCCCCAGCATTTT.

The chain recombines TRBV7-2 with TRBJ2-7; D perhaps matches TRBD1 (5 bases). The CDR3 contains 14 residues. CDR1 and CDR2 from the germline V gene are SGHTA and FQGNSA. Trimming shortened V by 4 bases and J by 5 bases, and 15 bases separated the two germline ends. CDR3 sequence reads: CASSSTSGSHEQYF. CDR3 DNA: TGTGCCAGCAGCTCAACCTCAGGGTCCCACGAGCAGTACTTC. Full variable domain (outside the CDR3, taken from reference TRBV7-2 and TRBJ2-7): GAGVSQSPSNKVTEKGKDVELRCDPISGHTALYWYRQSLGQGLEFLIYFQGNSAPDKSGLPSDRFSAERTGGSVSTLTIQRTQQEDSAVYLCASSSTSGSHEQYFGPGTRLTVT.

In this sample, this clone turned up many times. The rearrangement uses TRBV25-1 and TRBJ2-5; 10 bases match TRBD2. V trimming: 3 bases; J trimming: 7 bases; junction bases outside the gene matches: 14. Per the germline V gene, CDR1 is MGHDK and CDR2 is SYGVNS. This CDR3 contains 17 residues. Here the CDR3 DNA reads TGTGCCAGCAGTGAGAAGGCTAGCGGGGGCCAGGGGGGGACCCAGTACTTC. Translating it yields CASSEKASGGQGGTQYF.

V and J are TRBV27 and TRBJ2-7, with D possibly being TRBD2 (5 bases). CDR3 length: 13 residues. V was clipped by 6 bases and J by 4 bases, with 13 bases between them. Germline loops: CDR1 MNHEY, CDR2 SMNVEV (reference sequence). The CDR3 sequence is CASSPEGTYEQYF. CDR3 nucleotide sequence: TGTGCCAGCAGCCCAGAGGGAACATACGAGCAGTACTTC.